The next 13 T cell receptor beta chains were all read from a single sample in a study of blood T cell repertoires in COVID-19. Data came from immunoSEQ multiplex PCR; TCRdb stores just in-frame clones and leaves some out. The sample holds 220,000 or so clones, approximately 84% seen once. Specimen: peripheral blood. The receptor set was obtained from a woman of 80 years or more with acute or convalescent COVID-19.

The chain joins TRBV23-1 to TRBJ2-7; D ambiguous. TRBV23-1 is marked as an open reading frame, function uncertain. The CDR3 has 14 amino acids. The germline V and J ends were trimmed by 7 bases and 6 bases, with 19 bases remaining between them. The CDR3 sequence is CASTPHWPRFEQYF. The CDR3 bases are TGCGCCAGCACCCCCCATTGGCCGAGGTTCGAGCAGTACTTC.

CDR3 residues: CASSRAVAGSSYEQYF. In DNA, the CDR3 is TGTGCCAGCAGTAGAGCGGTGGCAGGTAGCTCCTACGAGCAGTACTTC. The rearrangement links TRBV27 to TRBJ2-7, with D possibly TRBD2 on 5 matching bases. The CDR3 runs 16 residues. V was clipped by 5 bases and J by 0 bases, with 17 bases between them. Germline V gene data show CDR1 as MNHEY and CDR2 as SMNVEV (reference sequence).

This clone was seen a single time. The V gene is TRBV29-1, the J gene TRBJ2-3; 8 positions agree with TRBD2. The CDR3 loop spans 12 amino acids. The germline CDR1 and CDR2 sequences are SQVTM and ANQGSEA. The chain's CDR3 is CSASGGSDTQYF. DNA for the CDR3: TGCAGTGCGTCGGGGGGGTCAGATACGCAGTATTTT.

This chain connects TRBV27 to TRBJ2-1; perhaps TRBD2 as D (5 bases). Germline V CDR1 and CDR2: MNHEY, SMNVEV (reference sequence). Trimming pared 2 bases from V and 3 bases from J, leaving 8 bases between. This CDR3 comprises 14 residues. CDR3 sequence: CASSLGRDYNEQFF. CDR3 in DNA: TGTGCCAGCAGTTTAGGACGGGACTACAATGAGCAGTTCTTC.

The chain uses TRBV20-1 and TRBJ1-5, with 9 bases lining up with TRBD1. V lost 5 bases and J lost 4; bases outside the gene matches: 6. The CDR3 totals 14 residues. Germline V gives CDR1 DFQATT, CDR2 SNEGSKA (reference sequence). The chain's CDR3 is CSAGAGTGNQPQHF. The CDR3 coding sequence is TGCAGTGCTGGTGCCGGGACAGGGAATCAGCCCCAGCATTTT.

With respect to this clone: The sample contains more than one DNA sequence encoding this CDR3. The V call is TRBV19, the J call TRBJ2-1; 12 nucleotides agree with TRBD2. With 9 bases clipped from V and 6 bases from J, the junction kept 9 bases outside the gene matches. Germline lookup yields CDR1 LNHDA and CDR2 SQIVND (reference sequence). This CDR3 contains 15 residues. CDR3 coding DNA: TGTGCCAGCAGCCCGACTAGCGGGAGAGGCAATGAGCAGTTCTTC. Protein: CASSPTSGRGNEQFF.

V and J are TRBV7-2 and TRBJ1-5; TRBD1 agrees at 7 bases. Germline V gene data show CDR1 as SGHTA and CDR2 as FQGNSA. The V and J ends lost 5 bases and 1 base, in that order; junction bases with no gene match: 5. CDR3 length: 15 amino acids. The CDR3 is CASSRDRASNQPQHF. The CDR3 bases are TGTGCCAGCAGCCGCGACAGGGCCAGCAATCAGCCCCAGCATTTT.

The rearrangement joins TRBV6-6 to TRBJ2-1; 9 bases agree with TRBD2. Unmatched junction bases numbered 0, after V lost 3 bases and J lost 0 bases. The CDR3 runs to 15 residues. Germline loops: CDR1 MNHNY, CDR2 SVGAGI (reference sequence). The CDR3, as DNA: TGTGCCAGCAGTTATAGCGGGAGCTCCTACAATGAGCAGTTCTTC. It specifies CASSYSGSSYNEQFF.

This clone was observed a single time. The J gene is TRBJ2-7, the V gene TRBV5-8; 10 bases fit TRBD1. Unmatched junction bases numbered 7, after V lost 4 bases and J lost 3 bases. Germline CDR1 reads SGHTS; CDR2 reads YDEGEE. This CDR3 region has 15 residues. For the CDR3, the DNA is TGTGCCAGCAGCCTATGGACAGGGGGAAGCTACGAGCAGTACTTC. Protein: CASSLWTGGSYEQYF. Filled out from reference TRBV5-8 and TRBJ2-7, the complete variable domain reads EAGVTQSPTHLIKTRGQQATLRCSPISGHTSVYWYQQALGLGLQFLLWYDEGEERNRGNFPPRFSGRQFPNYSSELNVNALELEDSALYLCASSLWTGGSYEQYFGPGTRLTVT.

This clone was detected a few times. The chain is built from TRBV19 and TRBJ2-1, with D possibly being TRBD2 (6 bases). With 2 bases removed from V and 9 bases from J, the gap between germline ends came to 8 bases. Germline V gives CDR1 LNHDA, CDR2 SQIVND (reference sequence). This CDR3 is 12 amino acids long. CDR3 region: CASSILASEQFF. In DNA form, the CDR3 reads TGTGCCAGTAGTATACTAGCGAGTGAGCAGTTCTTC.

This clone was seen a handful of times. Other nucleotide sequences in the sample specify the same CDR3. The chain recombines TRBV20-1 with TRBJ1-5; TRBD1 matches at 8 bases. Germline V gene sequence: CDR1 DFQATT, CDR2 SNEGSKA (reference sequence). Trimming at V came to 3 bases and at J to 7 bases, leaving 8 bases not matched to a gene. The length of the CDR3 is 14 residues. The CDR3, as DNA: TGCAGTGCTAGTAAGCAGGGGGCGGGACAGCCCCAGCATTTT. This codes for CSASKQGAGQPQHF.

This clone has a handful of counts. The V and J genes are TRBV7-6 and TRBJ1-6; D perhaps matches TRBD1 (6 bases). CDR1 and CDR2 (germline): SGHVS, FNYEAQ. The CDR3 consists of 15 residues. V shed 1 base and J shed 4 bases, with 8 bases lying between them. The CDR3 sequence is CASSLGQDYNSPLHF. CDR3 in DNA: TGTGCCAGCAGCTTAGGACAGGATTATAATTCACCCCTCCACTTT.

This chain connects TRBV18 to TRBJ2-6, with D maybe TRBD1 (5 bases). Germline-derived CDR1 and CDR2 are KGHSH and LQKENI. The germline V and J ends were trimmed by 1 base and 0 bases, with 10 bases remaining between them. This CDR3 is built from 17 residues. CDR3 DNA sequence: TGTGCCAGCTCACCACTAGACAGAAGCTCTGGGGCCAACGTCCTGACTTTC. As protein: CASSPLDRSSGANVLTF. Drawing the rest from reference TRBV18 and TRBJ2-6, the complete variable domain is NAGVMQNPRHLVRRRGQEARLRCSPMKGHSHVYWYRQLPEEGLKFMVYLQKENIIDESGMPKERFSAEFPKEGPSILRIQQVVRGDSAAYFCASSPLDRSSGANVLTFGAGSRLTVL.